These 10 T cell receptor beta chains were all obtained from the same sample, sequenced in a study of blood T cell repertoires in COVID-19. This table comes from immunoSEQ multiplex PCR, and its TCRdb copy is limited to in-frame clones, with some not included. Counted here are 75,000 to 80,000 clones, 86% occurring once; the ten biggest clones make up over 15%. The sequencing input was peripheral blood. The receptors here all came from a human donor in a cohort sampled during active COVID-19.

The chain couples TRBV7-2 to TRBJ2-7, with 8 bases identical to TRBD2. Germline assignment: CDR1 SGHTA and CDR2 FQGNSA. The V segment lost 5 bases and the J segment 4 bases; nucleotides outside the gene matches: 13. The CDR3 sequence is 16 residues long. The CDR3 sequence: CASSIGASGLFYEQYF. The CDR3 bases are TGTGCCAGCAGCATCGGGGCTAGCGGGCTGTTTTACGAGCAGTACTTC.

This chain connects TRBV7-2 to TRBJ2-2; D is perhaps TRBD2 (7 bases). CDR1 is SGHTA and CDR2 is FQGNSA in the germline V gene. The V end lost 4 bases, the J end lost 3 bases, and 12 bases lay between the germline ends. The CDR3 extends over 15 amino acids. CDR3 protein: CASSWLGGHTGELFF. CDR3 DNA sequence: TGTGCCAGCAGCTGGTTGGGGGGGCACACCGGGGAGCTGTTTTTT.

V gene TRBV5-6 combines with J gene TRBJ2-7, with 7 bases aligning to TRBD1. CDR3 length: 16 residues. Losses at the gene ends were 1 base for V and 6 bases for J; bases not matched to a gene: 13. Germline V CDR1 and CDR2: SGHDT, YYEEEE. CDR3 sequence: CASSLLGAGQVSEQYF. CDR3 sequence (DNA): TGTGCCAGCAGCTTGTTGGGGGCAGGACAGGTGAGCGAGCAGTACTTC.

This sequence joins TRBV20-1 and TRBJ1-5; D not certain. Per the germline V gene, CDR1 is DFQATT and CDR2 is SNEGSKA (reference sequence). The CDR3 sequence is 13 residues long. Deletions cut 3 bases from V and 5 bases from J, with 11 bases between. In DNA form, the CDR3 reads TGCAGTGCTAGTCGGGAAAGGGATCAGCCCCAGCATTTT. Its protein is CSASRERDQPQHF.

CDR3 sequence: CASSVGTVAGYEQYF. The CDR3 DNA is TGTGCCAGCAGCGTGGGGACAGTCGCGGGTTACGAGCAGTACTTC. The chain has TRBV5-4 and TRBJ2-7; 7 bases are a match to TRBD1. The CDR3 has 15 amino acids. After removal of 4 bases from V and 4 bases from J, the junction contained 11 bases not matched to a gene. Germline CDR1 and CDR2: SGHNT and YYREEE (reference sequence). The whole variable domain, remainder taken from reference TRBV5-4 and TRBJ2-7, is ETGVTQSPTHLIKTRGQQVTLRCSSQSGHNTVSWYQQALGQGPQFIFQYYREEENGRGNFPPRFSGLQFPNYSSELNVNALELDDSALYLCASSVGTVAGYEQYFGPGTRLTVT.

The V gene is TRBV6-5, the J gene TRBJ2-5, with no clear D. Trimming removed 6 bases from V and 7 bases from J, with 18 bases in between. This CDR3 spans 14 amino acids. The germline V gene has CDR1 MNHEY and CDR2 SVGAGI. The CDR3 protein is CASSPGPSVGTQYF. For the CDR3, the DNA is TGTGCCAGCAGCCCCGGTCCCAGCGTCGGGACCCAGTACTTC.

The CDR3 here is CASSLGPPTEAFF. The DNA for the CDR3 is TGTGCCAGCAGCTTGGGTCCTCCCACTGAAGCTTTCTTT. The genes are TRBV5-6 and TRBJ1-1; D is unclear. V was pared by 0 bases and J by 4 bases, with 7 bases between. CDR3 length equals 13 residues. Germline CDR1 SGHDT, CDR2 YYEEEE.

The V call is TRBV20-1, the J call TRBJ2-5; TRBD2 is a possible D gene (6 bases). V lost 3 bases, J lost 2 bases, and 10 bases lay in between. The CDR3 has 13 residues. CDR1 DFQATT and CDR2 SNEGSKA come from the germline V gene (reference sequence). The CDR3: CSASGDWQETQYF. The CDR3 nucleotides are TGCAGTGCTAGTGGGGACTGGCAAGAGACCCAGTACTTC.

The chain couples TRBV28 to TRBJ2-3; 10 positions match TRBD2. Trimming took 4 bases from V and 0 from J; bases not matched to a gene: 7. Germline CDR1 reads MDHEN; CDR2 reads SYDVKM. There are 17 residues in the CDR3. The CDR3 bases are TGTGCCAGCAGTTCACCCGGACTAGCGGAAAGCACAGATACGCAGTATTTT. Amino acids: CASSSPGLAESTDTQYF. The full variable domain, its missing parts supplied by reference TRBV28 and TRBJ2-3, is DVKVTQSSRYLVKRTGEKVFLECVQDMDHENMFWYRQDPGLGLRLIYFSYDVKMKEKGDIPEGYSVSREKKERFSLILESASTNQTSMYLCASSSPGLAESTDTQYFGPGTRLTVL.

The J gene is TRBJ2-5, the V gene TRBV12-5; possible D gene TRBD2, 5 bases. Germline V gene data show CDR1 as LGHNT and CDR2 as FRNRAP. V was pared by 4 bases and J by 5 bases, with 8 bases between. The CDR3 consists of 12 residues. The CDR3 loop reads CASGWEYETQYF. In DNA form, the CDR3 reads TGTGCTAGTGGTTGGGAGTATGAGACCCAGTACTTC.